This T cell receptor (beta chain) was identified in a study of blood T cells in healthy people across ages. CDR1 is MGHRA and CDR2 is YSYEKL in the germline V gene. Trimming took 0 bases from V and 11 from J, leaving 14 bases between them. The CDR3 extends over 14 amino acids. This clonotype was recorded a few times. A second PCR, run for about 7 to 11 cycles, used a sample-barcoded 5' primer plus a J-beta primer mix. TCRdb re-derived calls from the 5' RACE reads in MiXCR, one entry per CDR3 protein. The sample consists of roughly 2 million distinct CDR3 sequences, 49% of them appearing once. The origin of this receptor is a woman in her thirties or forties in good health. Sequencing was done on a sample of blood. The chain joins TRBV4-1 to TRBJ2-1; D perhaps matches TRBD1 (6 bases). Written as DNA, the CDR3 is TGCGCCAGCAGCCAAGAGCCAGACAGGAGACAGCAGTTCTTC. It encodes CASSQEPDRRQQFF.